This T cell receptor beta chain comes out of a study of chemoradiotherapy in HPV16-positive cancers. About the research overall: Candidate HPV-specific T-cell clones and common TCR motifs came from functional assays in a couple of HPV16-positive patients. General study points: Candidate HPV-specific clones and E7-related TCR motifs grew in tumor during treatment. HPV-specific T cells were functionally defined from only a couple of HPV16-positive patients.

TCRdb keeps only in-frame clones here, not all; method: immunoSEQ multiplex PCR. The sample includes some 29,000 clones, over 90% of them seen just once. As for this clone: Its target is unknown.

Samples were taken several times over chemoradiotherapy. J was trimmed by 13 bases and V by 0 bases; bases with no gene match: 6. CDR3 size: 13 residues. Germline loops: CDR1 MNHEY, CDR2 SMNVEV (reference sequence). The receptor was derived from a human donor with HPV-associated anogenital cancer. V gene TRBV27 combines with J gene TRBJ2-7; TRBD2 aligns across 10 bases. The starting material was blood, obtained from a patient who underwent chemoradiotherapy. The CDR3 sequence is CASSLSTSGMQYF. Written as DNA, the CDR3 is TGTGCCAGCAGTTTATCAACTAGCGGGATGCAATACTTC.